These 21 T cell receptor beta chains originate from one sample sequenced in a study of shared clonotypes between healthy human individuals (TCRdb year 2020). Library creation used the immunoSEQ multiplex PCR assay. Drawn from immuneACCESS, this table holds only the in-frame rearrangements with V and J called that TCRdb kept. Clones are partly lost; checked studies trace under half to an unresolved V gene and leave the rest unexplained. The table for this sample lists roughly 700,000 clones; approximately 79% of them were counted only once. Clones ranked in the top ten supply over 1.5% of the sample. The sequenced sample consisted of memory CD4+ T cells sorted from blood. The cell subset or site label for this specimen denotes: CD45RA-negative fraction. Source of these receptors: a woman in her twenties or thirties in good health.

The chain couples TRBV28 to TRBJ2-1, with TRBD2 matching over 9 bases. This CDR3 spans 17 amino acids. The germline V gene has CDR1 MDHEN and CDR2 SYDVKM. V was clipped by 1 base and J by 0 bases; unmatched bases: 4. CDR3 sequence: CASSLSLAGFSYNEQFF. CDR3 sequence (DNA): TGTGCCAGCAGTTTATCCCTAGCGGGATTCTCCTACAATGAGCAGTTCTTC.

J is TRBJ2-5 and V is TRBV5-1; 7 bases agree with TRBD2. The CDR3 consists of 16 residues. CDR1 is SGHRS and CDR2 is YFSETQ in the germline V gene. With V trimmed by 4 bases and J by 3 bases, 12 bases remained unmatched. The chain's CDR3 is CASSLGSGTNKETQYF. The CDR3 nucleotides read TGCGCCAGCAGCCTGGGATCTGGGACTAACAAAGAGACCCAGTACTTC.

The chain uses TRBV4-1 and TRBJ2-1, with TRBD2 matching over 12 bases. Germline CDR1 reads MGHRA; CDR2 reads YSYEKL. Trimming at V came to 1 base and at J to 10 bases, leaving 11 bases not matched to a gene. CDR3 length equals 17 residues. The CDR3 nucleotides are TGCGCCAGCAGCCAAGCTACTAGACTAGCGGGAGTTCAGGAGCAGTTCTTC. Its protein is CASSQATRLAGVQEQFF.

This clone was seen many times. Other nucleotide sequences in the sample specify the same CDR3. The chain uses TRBV7-2 and TRBJ2-7, with a possible D match to TRBD2 (6 bases). Germline CDR1 and CDR2: SGHTA and FQGNSA. There are 13 residues in the CDR3. The V end was cut by 0 bases, the J end by 3 bases, with 6 bases between. Written as DNA, the CDR3 is TGTGCCAGCAGCTTAGCGGGGGGCTACGAGCAGTACTTC. It is translated as CASSLAGGYEQYF. Looking up the rest from reference TRBV7-2 and TRBJ2-7 gives the full variable domain: GAGVSQSPSNKVTEKGKDVELRCDPISGHTALYWYRQSLGQGLEFLIYFQGNSAPDKSGLPSDRFSAERTGGSVSTLTIQRTQQEDSAVYLCASSLAGGYEQYFGPGTRLTVT.

CDR3 sequence reads: CASSLLAGRNTEAFF. The CDR3 region has the DNA TGTGCCAGCAGCTTATTGGCCGGGAGGAACACTGAAGCTTTCTTT. The chain couples TRBV7-8 to TRBJ1-1; no clear D. V was cut by 2 bases and J by 1 base, with 11 bases left in between. From germline, CDR1 is SGHVS and CDR2 FQNEAQ. CDR3 length: 15 residues.

This chain connects TRBV5-1 to TRBJ2-7, with 10 bases identical to TRBD1. The CDR3 consists of 16 residues. With V trimmed by 4 bases and J by 5 bases, 12 bases remained unmatched. Germline-derived CDR1 and CDR2 are SGHRS and YFSETQ. The CDR3 loop reads CASSPDRGLVVDEQYF. The CDR3 DNA reads as TGCGCCAGCAGCCCCGACAGGGGGCTAGTGGTTGACGAGCAGTACTTC. The whole variable domain, remainder taken from reference TRBV5-1 and TRBJ2-7, is KAGVTQTPRYLIKTRGQQVTLSCSPISGHRSVSWYQQTPGQGLQFLFEYFSETQRNKGNFPGRFSGRQFSNSRSEMNVSTLELGDSALYLCASSPDRGLVVDEQYFGPGTRLTVT.

The V call is TRBV5-6, the J call TRBJ2-3; 7 bases match TRBD2. The length of the CDR3 is 15 residues. The V and J ends lost 2 bases and 11 bases, in that order; junction bases with no gene match: 14. CDR1 and CDR2 from the germline V gene are SGHDT and YYEEEE. The CDR3 region is CASSFTGAGVRVQYF. The CDR3 DNA reads as TGTGCCAGCAGCTTCACCGGGGCGGGAGTTAGAGTGCAGTATTTT.

This rearrangement joins TRBV2 to TRBJ2-5; D may be TRBD2 (5 bases). CDR3 length: 13 amino acids. The V gene's germline CDR1 is SNHLY and CDR2 FYNNEI. Trimming shortened V by 7 bases and J by 5 bases, and 14 bases separated the two germline ends. The CDR3 loop is CASTGLLPETQYF. The DNA of the CDR3 is TGTGCCAGCACTGGACTGTTGCCGGAGACCCAGTACTTC.

This rearrangement joins TRBV6-6 to TRBJ1-2; TRBD1 is a possible D gene (6 bases). CDR1 is MNHNY and CDR2 is SVGAGI in the germline V gene (reference sequence). V was pared by 6 bases and J by 4 bases, with 15 bases between. CDR3 length equals 14 residues. The CDR3 is CASSPDSLSYGYTF. CDR3 DNA: TGTGCCAGCAGCCCGGACAGCCTTTCCTATGGCTACACCTTC.

The rearrangement links TRBV4-2 to TRBJ2-1; tentatively, D is TRBD1 or TRBD2 (5 bases each). Germline V gene data show CDR1 as LGHNA and CDR2 as YNFKEQ. This CDR3 is built from 16 residues. V shed 4 bases and J shed 0 bases, with 13 bases lying between them. The CDR3 DNA is TGTGCCAGCAGCCCCCGGGACCCCCGCTCCTACAATGAGCAGTTCTTC. Translated: CASSPRDPRSYNEQFF.

J is TRBJ2-1 and V is TRBV29-1; 12 positions match TRBD2. The length of the CDR3 is 17 residues. CDR1 and CDR2 from the germline V gene are SQVTM and ANQGSEA. V lost 7 bases, J lost 0 bases, and 10 bases stayed unmatched. Written as DNA, the CDR3 is TGCAGCGGCCAGACTAGCGGGAGACCGAGCTCCTACAATGAGCAGTTCTTC. Amino acids: CSGQTSGRPSSYNEQFF.

Points on this clone: This specimen includes other DNA sequences encoding the same CDR3. The chain uses TRBV18 and TRBJ1-5; D is undetermined. CDR3 size: 15 residues. Per germline, CDR1 KGHSH and CDR2 LQKENI. Trimming took 0 bases from V and 0 from J, leaving 6 bases between them. CDR3 in DNA: TGTGCCAGCTCACCACCGGGCGGTAGCAATCAGCCCCAGCATTTT. Protein sequence: CASSPPGGSNQPQHF.

Concerning this clone itself: The sample holds other DNA sequences that translate to the same CDR3. V is TRBV5-1 and J is TRBJ2-1, with a possible D match to TRBD1 (6 bases). Trimming took 4 bases from V and 1 from J, leaving 12 bases between them. The CDR3 has 15 residues. CDR1 SGHRS and CDR2 YFSETQ come from the germline V gene. The CDR3 here is CASSQDSSSYNEQFF. CDR3 DNA: TGCGCCAGCAGCCAGGACAGTAGTTCCTACAATGAGCAGTTCTTC.

The V call is TRBV9, the J call TRBJ1-1, with TRBD1 as a possible D gene (6 bases). CDR3 length equals 13 residues. The germline V gene encodes CDR1 SGDLS and CDR2 YYNGEE. V shed 5 bases and J shed 3 bases, with 11 bases lying between them. The CDR3 region is CASSTQGDTEAFF. The CDR3, as DNA: TGTGCCAGCAGTACACAGGGTGACACTGAAGCTTTCTTT.

This chain connects TRBV28 to TRBJ1-5, with no clear D. The V end lost 5 bases, the J end lost 9 bases, and 20 bases lay between the germline ends. The V gene's germline CDR1 is MDHEN and CDR2 SYDVKM. The CDR3 is 15 residues long. CDR3 sequence (DNA): TGTGCCAGCAGTCCAAATACCGGACCTTCCCGGCCCCAGCATTTT. As protein: CASSPNTGPSRPQHF.

The rearrangement links TRBV5-1 to TRBJ2-4; TRBD1 agrees at 10 bases. The germline gives CDR1 SGHRS, CDR2 YFSETQ. The length of the CDR3 is 14 residues. Trimming at V came to 4 bases and at J to 5 bases, leaving 3 bases not matched to a gene. The CDR3 DNA is TGCGCCAGCAGCAGCGGGACAGGGGAAAACATTCAGTACTTC. Protein product: CASSSGTGENIQYF.

Of note for this clone: The junction departs from the called germline gene at one end, perhaps through a read error. The V and J genes are TRBV7-9 and TRBJ2-5; possibly TRBD1 or TRBD2 for D (5 bases each). CDR1 and CDR2 (germline): SEHNR, FQNEAQ (reference sequence). The CDR3 length is 13 residues. This chain's CDR3 is CASTLGDRKTQYF. The CDR3 coding sequence is TGTGCCAGCACCTTAGGGGACCGCAAGACCCAGTACTTC.

The chain uses TRBV14 and TRBJ2-7, with 9 bases matching TRBD1. V was clipped by 5 bases and J by 5 bases; unmatched bases: 7. CDR1 and CDR2 (germline): SGHDN, FVKESK. This CDR3 spans 14 amino acids. The CDR3 region is CASSETTGGNEQYF. CDR3 sequence (DNA): TGTGCCAGCAGCGAGACGACAGGGGGGAACGAGCAGTACTTC.

V usage is TRBV27 and J usage is TRBJ2-7; 11 bases align to TRBD1. This CDR3 region has 17 residues. The J segment lost 0 bases and the V segment lost 2 bases, leaving 6 bases of the junction unmatched. The germline V gene encodes CDR1 MNHEY and CDR2 SMNVEV (reference sequence). The CDR3 spells CASSLSPGTGGSYEQYF. CDR3 in DNA: TGTGCCAGCAGTTTAAGCCCTGGGACAGGGGGCTCCTACGAGCAGTACTTC.

The V and J genes are TRBV2 and TRBJ1-1; TRBD1 might be the D (5 bases). In germline, CDR1 is SNHLY, CDR2 FYNNEI. This CDR3 comprises 14 residues. Trimming took off 10 bases at V and 1 base at J, with 16 bases between the two ends. CDR3 amino acids: CATRDRTSNTEAFF. For the CDR3, the DNA is TGTGCCACCCGGGACCGAACATCGAACACTGAAGCTTTCTTT.

In DNA, the CDR3 is TGTGCCAGCAGCCCTGGGGACAGAAACACCATATATTTT. Translating it yields CASSPGDRNTIYF. The V and J genes are TRBV11-2 and TRBJ1-3; weak D call: TRBD1 (6 bases). Trimming took off 5 bases at V and 5 bases at J, with 10 bases between the two ends. The CDR3 length is 13 residues. CDR1 SGHAT and CDR2 FQNNGV come from the germline V gene.